The rows below give T cell receptor beta chains drawn from one sample of a study of post-analysis software for immune sequencing data. TCRdb used MiXCR to reprocess the PCR reads, holding one entry per CDR3 protein. The sample shows about 380,000 distinct CDR3 sequences, 30% to 45% of them seen only once. Sequencing was carried out using blood. The receptors were sampled from a girl aged 5 to 17 with multiple sclerosis. CDR3s include the opening cysteine and the closing phenylalanine or tryptophan. A D gene is named only where the DNA matches it firmly. The size entry is marked missing in some rows and otherwise reads once, few, many or a size class.

V: TRBV15; D: -; size: -; J: TRBJ2-5; CDR3: CATSRAGVAGETQYF; DNA: TGTGCCACCAGCAGAGCAGGGGTTGCCGGAGAGACCCAGTACTTC
V: TRBV29-1; D: -; size: many; J: TRBJ2-7; CDR3: CSARASQYEQYF; DNA: TGCAGCGCTCGCGCCAGCCAATACGAGCAGTACTTC
V: TRBV3-1; D: TRBD1; size: few; J: TRBJ2-4; CDR3: CASSRQGQAKNIQYF; DNA: TGTGCCAGCAGCCGCCAGGGACAGGCCAAAAACATTCAGTACTTC
V: TRBV6-1; D: -; size: few; J: TRBJ2-3; CDR3: CASRTYNPVPTDTQYF; DNA: TGTGCCAGCAGGACGTATAATCCGGTGCCGACAGATACGCAGTATTTT
V: TRBV7-9; D: TRBD1; size: -; J: TRBJ1-2; CDR3: CASSPSGQGSYGYTF; DNA: TGTGCCAGCAGCCCTAGCGGACAGGGCTCCTATGGCTACACCTTC
V: TRBV5-1; D: -; size: few; J: TRBJ2-1; CDR3: CASRGPLDSYNEQFF; DNA: TGCGCCAGCAGGGGACCCTTGGACTCCTACAATGAGCAGTTCTTC
V: TRBV6-1; D: TRBD2; size: few; J: TRBJ2-7; CDR3: CASKLGTSGGASYEQYF; DNA: TGTGCCAGCAAGCTAGGGACTAGCGGGGGGGCTTCGTACGAGCAGTACTTC
V: TRBV5-1; D: -; size: -; J: TRBJ1-6; CDR3: CASSLEGVSSPLHF; DNA: TGCGCCAGCAGCTTGGAGGGGGTTAGTTCACCCCTCCACTTT
V: TRBV20-1; D: -; size: many; J: TRBJ1-5; CDR3: CSARDLKEGRDQPQHF; DNA: TGCAGTGCTAGAGATCTTAAGGAGGGAAGGGATCAGCCCCAGCATTTT
V: TRBV29-1; D: -; size: few; J: TRBJ1-2; CDR3: CSVVPGTDYGYTF; DNA: TGCAGCGTTGTTCCCGGGACGGACTATGGCTACACCTTC
V: TRBV6-6; D: -; size: -; J: TRBJ2-3; CDR3: CASSYSNVGTQYF; DNA: TGTGCCAGCAGTTACTCGAACGTTGGTACGCAGTATTTT
V: TRBV5-8; D: -; size: -; J: TRBJ1-2; CDR3: CASSLVPPNYGYTF; DNA: TGTGCCAGCAGCTTGGTCCCGCCTAACTATGGCTACACCTTC
V: TRBV4-1; D: -; size: -; J: TRBJ1-6; CDR3: CASSRTGGPGNSPLHF; DNA: TGCGCCAGCAGCCGTACGGGCGGGCCGGGCAATTCACCCCTCCACTTT
V: TRBV20-1; D: TRBD2; size: few; J: TRBJ2-1; CDR3: CSAPRGGLAGGLSNNEQFF; DNA: TGCAGTGCTCCTAGGGGGGGACTAGCGGGGGGACTGTCAAACAATGAGCAGTTCTTC
V: TRBV29-1; D: TRBD2; size: few; J: TRBJ2-5; CDR3: CSVELLAGPGETQYF; DNA: TGCAGCGTGGAACTACTAGCGGGGCCCGGGGAGACCCAGTACTTC
V: TRBV13; D: -; size: -; J: TRBJ2-7; CDR3: CASSPYALGYEQYF; DNA: TGTGCCAGCAGCCCTTACGCATTAGGCTACGAGCAGTACTTC
V: TRBV27; D: TRBD1; size: few; J: TRBJ2-7; CDR3: CASSFKQGNSYEQYF; DNA: TGTGCCAGCAGTTTTAAACAGGGGAACTCCTACGAGCAGTACTTC
V: TRBV27; D: -; size: few; J: TRBJ2-7; CDR3: CASSLGEPISYEQYF; DNA: TGTGCCAGCAGTTTAGGGGAACCCATCTCCTACGAGCAGTACTTC
V: TRBV6-5; D: -; size: few; J: TRBJ2-5; CDR3: CASSQGEGVSWQYF; DNA: TGTGCCAGCAGCCAGGGCGAAGGTGTGAGTTGGCAGTACTTC
V: TRBV5-6; D: -; size: -; J: TRBJ2-1; CDR3: CASSFPGRPYNEQFF; DNA: TGTGCCAGCAGCTTTCCAGGGCGACCCTACAATGAGCAGTTCTTC
V: TRBV12-3/TRBV12-4; D: TRBD2; size: few; J: TRBJ2-7; CDR3: CASRSTSGASYEQYF; DNA: TGTGCCAGCAGGTCCACTAGCGGGGCCTCCTACGAGCAGTACTTC
V: TRBV10-2; D: -; size: -; J: TRBJ1-1; CDR3: CASDLTGNTEAFF; DNA: TGCGCCAGTGACCTGACAGGGAACACTGAAGCTTTCTTT
V: TRBV5-1; D: TRBD1; size: few; J: TRBJ2-3; CDR3: CASTTGTGAPDTQYF; DNA: TGCGCCAGCACAACCGGGACAGGGGCGCCGGATACGCAGTATTTT
V: TRBV7-2; D: -; size: few; J: TRBJ2-1; CDR3: CASSLGSSPYNEQFF; DNA: TGTGCCAGCAGCTTAGGAAGTAGTCCCTACAATGAGCAGTTCTTC
V: TRBV5-1; D: -; size: -; J: TRBJ1-1; CDR3: CASGLAGGYTEAFF; DNA: TGCGCCAGCGGCTTGGCCGGGGGGTATACTGAAGCTTTCTTT
V: TRBV27; D: -; size: -; J: TRBJ2-7; CDR3: CASSYGPSGEQYF; DNA: TGTGCCAGCAGTTACGGACCAAGTGGCGAGCAGTACTTC
V: TRBV6-6; D: -; size: -; J: TRBJ2-5; CDR3: CASSYGGGGIQETQYF; DNA: TGTGCCAGCAGTTACGGGGGCGGGGGCATCCAAGAGACCCAGTACTTC